Sequencing of this TCR beta chain was carried out in a study of cytomegalovirus exposure and HLA in healthy donors. Germline assignment: CDR1 SEHNR and CDR2 FQNEAQ (reference sequence). The CDR3 spans 13 residues. Deletions cut 5 bases from V and 2 bases from J, with 9 bases between. The PCR used 60 Vbeta and 13 Jbeta primers. The assay was immunoSEQ multiplex PCR, and TCRdb's table has in-frame clones only and misses some. The sample has roughly 160,000 clones, around 68% seen once. This clone came up a few times. Material for sequencing was PBMCs. This chain uses TRBV7-9 with TRBJ2-5; D might be TRBD2 (5 bases). The TCR sequence derives from a girl under 18 in good health and CMV-seronegative. CDR3 amino acids: CASSPRLQETQYF. The CDR3, as DNA: TGTGCCAGCAGCCCAAGACTACAAGAGACCCAGTACTTC.